This TCR beta chain was identified during a study of beta chain features in type 1 diabetes. Study results and limitations: In all four CD4+ subsets, TCRB CDR3 length was significantly, moderately reduced in type 1 diabetes. Sampled from patients, naive, central memory and Treg TCRB repertoires appeared more similar than those sampled from healthy donors. PCR may have favored shorter templates equally in patients and controls.

V dropped 6 bases and J dropped 4 bases, with 12 bases sitting between them. This CDR3 has 13 residues. CDR1 and CDR2 from the germline V gene are MDHEN and SYDVKM. Every bit of the isolated RNA underwent reverse transcription, so sequencing read expressed TCRB transcripts. The data were produced by immunoSEQ multiplex PCR, yet TCRdb's version contains in-frame clones alone and is incomplete. This table has 240,000 or so clones, 25% to 30% appearing once. To note about this clone: Its antigen remains unidentified.

The clonotype originates from a man between 25 and 39 years old in good health. Source material: central memory CD4+ T cells from blood. The V and J genes are TRBV28 and TRBJ2-5; no clear D gene. For the CDR3, the DNA is TGTGCCAGCAGCCCCGTAGCTCCAGAGACCCAGTACTTC. Its translation: CASSPVAPETQYF.